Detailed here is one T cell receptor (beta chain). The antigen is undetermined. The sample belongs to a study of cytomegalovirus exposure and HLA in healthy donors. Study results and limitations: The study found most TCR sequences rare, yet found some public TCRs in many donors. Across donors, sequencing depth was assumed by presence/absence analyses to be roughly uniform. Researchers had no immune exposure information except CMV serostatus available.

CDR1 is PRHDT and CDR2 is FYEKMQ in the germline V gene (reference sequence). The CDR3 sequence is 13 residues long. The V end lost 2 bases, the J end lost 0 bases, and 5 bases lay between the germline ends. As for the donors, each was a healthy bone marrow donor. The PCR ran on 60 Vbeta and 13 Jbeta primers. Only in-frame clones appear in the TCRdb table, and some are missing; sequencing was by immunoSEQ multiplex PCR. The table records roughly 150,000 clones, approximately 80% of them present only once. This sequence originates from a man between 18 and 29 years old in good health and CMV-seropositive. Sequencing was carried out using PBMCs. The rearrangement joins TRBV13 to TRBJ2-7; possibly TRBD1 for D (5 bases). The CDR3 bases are TGTGCCAGCAGCTTAAGGGGCTCCTACGAGCAGTACTTC. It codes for CASSLRGSYEQYF.